This paragraph covers one TCR beta chain sequence. Antigen specificity is unknown. The data belong to a study of PD-1 blockade in classical Hodgkin lymphoma. Regarding the study as a whole: Exclusion removed patients who began nivolumab under 1 year after ASCT.

Some clones are missing from TCRdb's copy, which holds only in-frame ones; the method was immunoSEQ multiplex PCR. The sample yields about 20,000 clones, 77% seen once. In every patient, relapse followed autologous stem cell transplantation, while exposure to brentuximab vedotin differed. The V gene's germline CDR1 is MNHEY and CDR2 SMNVEV (reference sequence). This CDR3 is 13 amino acids long. With 7 bases clipped from V and 3 bases from J, the junction kept 6 bases outside the gene matches. This specimen was peripheral blood mononuclear cells (PBMCs), taken before the second cycle of nivolumab. The chain joins TRBV27 to TRBJ2-7; 7 bases match TRBD1. This TCR came from a human donor with classical Hodgkin lymphoma. The CDR3 DNA sequence: TGTGCCAGCAAGGGGGCAGGGAGCTACGAGCAGTACTTC. This encodes CASKGAGSYEQYF.